The clone carrying this T cell receptor beta chain was detected a few times. No antigen is known for it. These data come from a study of beta chain features in type 1 diabetes. Study details: The samples had 100 million to 140 million sorted cells examined in all. Study results and caveats: Reduced insertions and increased deletions marked VDJ junctions in type 1 diabetes patients.

What was sequenced were expressed TCRB transcripts, since all of the isolated RNA had been reverse transcribed. Naive, central memory and regulatory T cell samples averaged about 3.4 million reads. Profiling relied on immunoSEQ multiplex PCR, and the TCRdb table lists in-frame clones only, not all of them. Of 300,000 to 400,000 clones in the sample, 7% to 9% were seen once. V lost 3 bases and J lost 4; bases outside the gene matches: 2. The germline CDR1 and CDR2 sequences are SEHNR and FQNEAQ (reference sequence). The CDR3 is 14 amino acids. J is TRBJ2-5 and V is TRBV7-9; 10 bases map to TRBD2. Sequencing was done on a sample of central memory CD4+ T cells from blood. The sequence derives from a young woman in good health. The CDR3 bases are TGTGCCAGCAGCTTTTGGACTAGCGGAGAGACCCAGTACTTC. Protein sequence: CASSFWTSGETQYF.